This T cell receptor (beta chain) stems from a study of T cell responses to AZD1222 COVID-19 vaccine. This table comes from immunoSEQ multiplex PCR, and its TCRdb copy is limited to in-frame clones, with some not included. The table has fewer than 110,000 clones, 86% seen once. Trimming removed 1 base from V and 4 bases from J, with 7 bases in between. In germline, CDR1 is GTSNPN, CDR2 SVGIG (reference sequence). The length of the CDR3 is 12 residues. The receptor was derived from an adult in good health. V and J are TRBV30 and TRBJ1-2; D might be TRBD1 (5 bases). The sequences come from peripheral blood, collected on day 0 of AZD1222 vaccination. CDR3 DNA sequence: TGTGCCTGGAGTGGACAGTTCTATGGCTACACCTTC. This codes for CAWSGQFYGYTF.